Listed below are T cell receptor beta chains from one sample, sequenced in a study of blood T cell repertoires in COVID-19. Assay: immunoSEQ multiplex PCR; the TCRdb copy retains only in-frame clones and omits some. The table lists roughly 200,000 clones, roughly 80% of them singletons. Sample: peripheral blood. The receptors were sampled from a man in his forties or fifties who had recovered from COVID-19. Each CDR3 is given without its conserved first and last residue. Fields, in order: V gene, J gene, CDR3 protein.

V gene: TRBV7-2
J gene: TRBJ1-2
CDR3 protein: ASSPAGGYGYT

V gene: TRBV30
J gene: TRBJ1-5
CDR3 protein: AWSVLSQPQH

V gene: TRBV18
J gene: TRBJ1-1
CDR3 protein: ASSPQGQAEAF

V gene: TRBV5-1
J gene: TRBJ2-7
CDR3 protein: ASSYSGTSGRAYEQY

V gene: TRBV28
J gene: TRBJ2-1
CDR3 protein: ASSRGTSDYNEQF

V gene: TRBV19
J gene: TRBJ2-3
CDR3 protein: ASRLQGFGDSTDTQY

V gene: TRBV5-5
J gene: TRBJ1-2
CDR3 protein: ASSSTNRDSGYT

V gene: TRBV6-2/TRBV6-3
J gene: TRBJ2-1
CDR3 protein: ASSLPGGPEEQF

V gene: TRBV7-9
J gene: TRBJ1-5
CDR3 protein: ASSSTGGRDQPQH

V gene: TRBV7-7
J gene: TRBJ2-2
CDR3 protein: ASSPSVRGNTGELF

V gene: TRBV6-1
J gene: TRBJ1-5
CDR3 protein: ASSEAGRNQPQH

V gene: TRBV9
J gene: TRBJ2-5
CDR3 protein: ASSGGQGGYQETQY

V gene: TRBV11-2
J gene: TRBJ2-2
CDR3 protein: ASSPSGVGRRDGELF

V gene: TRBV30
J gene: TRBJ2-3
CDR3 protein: ASTFPGLRAEDTQY

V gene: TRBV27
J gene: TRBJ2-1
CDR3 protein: ASRRRVRAITYNEQF

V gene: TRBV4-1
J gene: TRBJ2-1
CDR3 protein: ASSRHWRANQYNEQF

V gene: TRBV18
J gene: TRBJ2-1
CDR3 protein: ASSPGQVEFYNEQF

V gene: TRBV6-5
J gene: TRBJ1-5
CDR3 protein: ASRRQRNSNQPQH

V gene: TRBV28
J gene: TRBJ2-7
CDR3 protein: ASSLQNEQY

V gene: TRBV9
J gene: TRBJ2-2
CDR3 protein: ASSAPLGQLNTGELF

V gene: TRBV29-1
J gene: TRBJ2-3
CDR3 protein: SSWRRDTDTQY

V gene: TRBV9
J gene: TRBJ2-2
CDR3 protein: ASSTQGYTGELF

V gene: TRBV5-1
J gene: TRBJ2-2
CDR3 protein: ASSKWTVNTGELF

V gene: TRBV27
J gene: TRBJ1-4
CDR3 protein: ASSLFYPGQVTNEKLF

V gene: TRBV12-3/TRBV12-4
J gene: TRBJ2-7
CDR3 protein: ASRDRGAYEQY

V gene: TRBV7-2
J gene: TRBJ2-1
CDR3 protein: ASNPSAGSSYNEQF

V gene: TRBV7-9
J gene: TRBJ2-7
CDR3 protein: ASASGALAVPYEQY

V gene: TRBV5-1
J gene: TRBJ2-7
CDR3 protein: ASSLGASGTYEQY

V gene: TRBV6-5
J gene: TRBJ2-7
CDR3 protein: ASRSGQAQTYEQY

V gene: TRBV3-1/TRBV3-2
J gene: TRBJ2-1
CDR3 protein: ASSQEWGSVNEQF

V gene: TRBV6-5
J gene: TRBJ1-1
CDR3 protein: ASNPGGGAAF

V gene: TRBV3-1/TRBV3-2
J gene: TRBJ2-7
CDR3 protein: ASSQVGQGVYEQY

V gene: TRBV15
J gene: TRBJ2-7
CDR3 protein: ATSVRNRAYEQY

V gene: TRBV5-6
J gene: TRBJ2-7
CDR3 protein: ASSLVDSSYEQY

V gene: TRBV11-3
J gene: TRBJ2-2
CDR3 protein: ASSLVGTGELF